The clone carrying this TCR beta chain was detected only a few times. The CDR3 runs 16 residues. V lost 3 bases and J lost 7; bases outside the gene matches: 8. Germline V gene sequence: CDR1 SGHTA, CDR2 FQGNSA. TCRdb redid the calling of the 5' RACE reads with MiXCR, one entry per CDR3 protein. The sample yields about 440,000 distinct CDR3 sequences, approximately 20% seen once. The entry originates in a study of T-cell memory formation after mild COVID-19. This TCR derives from an adult woman who had mild COVID-19 (a few samples of this study predate the infection). Cell type and time point are not known. The chain is built from TRBV7-2 and TRBJ2-2; 10 bases agree with TRBD2. The sequencing input was PBMCs or a T cell subset sorted from them (not recorded which). This chain's CDR3 is CASSFFKLAGVGELFF. The CDR3 bases are TGTGCCAGCAGCTTTTTCAAGCTAGCGGGGGTCGGGGAGCTGTTTTTT.